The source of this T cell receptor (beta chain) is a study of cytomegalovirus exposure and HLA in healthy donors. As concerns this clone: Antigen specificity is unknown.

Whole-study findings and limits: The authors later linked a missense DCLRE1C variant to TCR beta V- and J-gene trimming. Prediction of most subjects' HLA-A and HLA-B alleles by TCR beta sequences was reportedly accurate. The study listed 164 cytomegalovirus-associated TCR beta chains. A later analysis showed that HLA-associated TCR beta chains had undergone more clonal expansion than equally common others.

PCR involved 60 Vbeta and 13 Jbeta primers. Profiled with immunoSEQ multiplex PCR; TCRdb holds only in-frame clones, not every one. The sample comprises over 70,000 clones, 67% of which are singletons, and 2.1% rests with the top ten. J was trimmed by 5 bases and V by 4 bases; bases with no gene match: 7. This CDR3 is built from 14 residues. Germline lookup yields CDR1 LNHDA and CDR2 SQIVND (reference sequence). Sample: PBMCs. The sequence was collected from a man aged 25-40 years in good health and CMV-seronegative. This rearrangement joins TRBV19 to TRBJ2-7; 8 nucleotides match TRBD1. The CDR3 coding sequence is TGTGCCAGTAGTAGATGGACAGGGCAACACGAGCAGTACTTC. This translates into CASSRWTGQHEQYF. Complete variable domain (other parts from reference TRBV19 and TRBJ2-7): DGGITQSPKYLFRKEGQNVTLSCEQNLNHDAMYWYRQDPGQGLRLIYYSQIVNDFQKGDIAEGYSVSREKKESFPLTVTSAQKNPTAFYLCASSRWTGQHEQYFGPGTRLTVT.